This entry concerns a single TCR beta chain. Its antigen is unknown. The record originates from a study of T cells in Graves' hyperthyroidism and ophthalmopathy. The investigators amplified TCR beta CDR3 regions from RNA transcripts. The TCR CDR3 first-round RT-PCR relied on the HTBI primer set. TCRdb used MiXCR to reprocess the multiplex PCR reads, holding one entry per CDR3 protein. Found here are around 340,000 distinct CDR3 sequences, under 25% of them singletons; the top ten hold 50% to 65%. Study observations and caveats: Onset of ophthalmopathy came a median around 6.2 months after the model predicted it.

Sequencing was carried out using blood. This TCR derives from a woman in her fifties or sixties with Graves' hyperthyroidism.

The CDR3 DNA reads as TGTGCCAGTATGGGGTGGGAGGGGACCCTCGGCACAGATACGCAGTATTTT. It translates to CASMGWEGTLGTDTQYF. V and J are TRBV19 and TRBJ2-3, with 7 bases fitting TRBD2. The germline V gene encodes CDR1 LNHDA and CDR2 SQIVND (reference sequence). The CDR3 sequence is 17 residues long. V was clipped by 7 bases and J by 1 base; unmatched bases: 14.